These 16 T cell receptor beta chains were all obtained from the same sample, sequenced in a study of T cell responses to AZD1222 COVID-19 vaccine (dated by TCRdb to about 2021). The sample's time point label, decoded: baseline before first vaccination. The treatment or condition label of this sample denotes: meningococcal conjugate vaccine given as trial control. The library was obtained by the immunoSEQ multiplex PCR assay. The immuneACCESS repertoire file appears here via TCRdb, limited to in-frame rearrangements. These files lack a portion of the clones; in checked studies, under half of the deficit traces to unresolved V genes, and the cause of the others is not known. For this sample there are 150,000 or so clones; roughly nine tenths appear just once. The ten largest clones represent 5.5% of the sample. This sample comprised peripheral blood, obtained on day 0 of MenACWY control vaccination. The receptors come from an adult in good health.

The chain is built from TRBV6-1 and TRBJ1-5; no clear D gene. Between the trimmed V and J ends, which lost 3 bases and 6 bases, there was a span of 6 bases. Germline V gene lookup returns CDR1 MNHNS and CDR2 SASEGT. The CDR3 runs 12 residues. This chain's CDR3 is CASSEVSQPQHF. The CDR3, as DNA: TGTGCCAGCAGTGAGGTGTCTCAGCCCCAGCATTTT.

The chain couples TRBV14 to TRBJ2-5; D possibly corresponds to TRBD2 (5 bases). This CDR3 is 16 amino acids long. CDR1 is SGHDN, CDR2 FVKESK, per germline. V shed 1 base and J shed 0 bases, with 12 bases lying between them. In DNA form, the CDR3 reads TGTGCCAGCAGCCAAGGAACGGGGTCCCACCAAGAGACCCAGTACTTC. Its translation is CASSQGTGSHQETQYF.

The chain recombines TRBV11-2 with TRBJ1-6; the D gene is possibly TRBD1 (5 bases). The V end lost 0 bases, the J end lost 7 bases, and 13 bases lay between the germline ends. The germline V gene encodes CDR1 SGHAT and CDR2 FQNNGV. There are 16 residues in the CDR3. Here the CDR3 DNA reads TGTGCCAGCAGCTTAGAGTTGAGGGGAGGGAATTCACCCCTCCACTTT. Its protein product is CASSLELRGGNSPLHF.

J is TRBJ1-1 and V is TRBV5-1; no reliable D call. V lost 6 bases and J lost 4, with 19 bases in between. CDR1 is SGHRS, CDR2 YFSETQ, per germline. The CDR3 is made up of 15 amino acids. CDR3 protein: CASTSLPMGGTEAFF. CDR3 bases: TGCGCCAGCACCTCCCTCCCGATGGGTGGCACTGAAGCTTTCTTT.

The gene calls are TRBV11-2 and TRBJ2-1; the D is unclear. This CDR3 has 13 amino acids. Germline V gene data show CDR1 as SGHAT and CDR2 as FQNNGV. The germline V and J ends were trimmed by 5 bases and 2 bases, with 7 bases remaining between them. The CDR3 loop reads CASSEGTYNEQFF. The CDR3 DNA reads TGTGCCAGCAGCGAAGGGACCTACAATGAGCAGTTCTTC.

The chain has TRBV12-3 or TRBV12-4 and TRBJ1-3; no clear D gene. This CDR3 has 11 amino acids. Deletions cut 1 base from V and 11 bases from J, with 6 bases between. CDR3: CASSLGSAIYF. The DNA of the CDR3 is TGTGCCAGCAGTTTAGGGTCTGCCATATATTTT.

V and J are TRBV5-1 and TRBJ2-2; D is unresolved. There are 15 residues in the CDR3. Germline V CDR1 and CDR2: SGHRS, YFSETQ. V was shortened by 1 base and J by 0 bases, with 7 bases between the two germline ends. The CDR3 DNA is TGCGCCAGCAGCTTGTACAGATCGAACACCGGGGAGCTGTTTTTT. It encodes CASSLYRSNTGELFF.

This clone occurred once. This rearrangement joins TRBV15 to TRBJ2-2; D is uncertain. The CDR3 extends over 14 amino acids. Trimming took 2 bases from V and 1 from J, leaving 5 bases between them. Germline CDR1 reads LNHNV; CDR2 reads YYDKDF (reference sequence). CDR3 coding DNA: TGTGCCACCAGCAGACTAATGAACACCGGGGAGCTGTTTTTT. Translating gives CATSRLMNTGELFF.

The genes are TRBV11-2 and TRBJ1-2; D call uncertain. There are 11 residues in the CDR3. Between the trimmed V and J ends, which lost 5 bases and 8 bases, there was a span of 9 bases. Germline assignment: CDR1 SGHAT and CDR2 FQNNGV. CDR3 nucleotides: TGTGCCAGCAGCCTAGGGAGCGGCTACACCTTC. Translated, it gives CASSLGSGYTF.

V gene TRBV18 combines with J gene TRBJ2-3; TRBD2 matches at 13 bases. V lost 3 bases, J lost 5 bases, and 8 bases stayed unmatched. Per germline, CDR1 KGHSH and CDR2 LQKENI. This CDR3 has 17 amino acids. CDR3 residues: CASSPGLAGVSGDTQYF. The CDR3, as DNA: TGTGCCAGCTCACCTGGACTAGCGGGAGTAAGTGGAGATACGCAGTATTTT.

The V and J genes are TRBV6-4 and TRBJ2-2, with 8 bases lining up with TRBD2. Per germline, CDR1 MRHNA and CDR2 SNTAGT. The CDR3 has 14 amino acids. Unmatched junction bases numbered 0, after V lost 6 bases and J lost 0 bases. The CDR3, as DNA: TGTGCCAGCAGGCGGGGGGCGAACACCGGGGAGCTGTTTTTT. Residues: CASRRGANTGELFF.

The chain uses TRBV6-5 and TRBJ2-5; D unclear. The CDR3 is made up of 16 amino acids. V dropped 0 bases and J dropped 1 base, with 12 bases sitting between them. CDR1 and CDR2 from the germline V gene are MNHEY and SVGAGI. Written as DNA, the CDR3 is TGTGCCAGCAGTTACTCGAGATCCGCAGGCCAAGAGACCCAGTACTTC. Translated: CASSYSRSAGQETQYF.

The chain couples TRBV7-9 to TRBJ1-2; D ambiguous. Trimming removed 3 bases from V and 4 bases from J, with 12 bases in between. The CDR3 is made up of 14 amino acids. The germline V gene encodes CDR1 SEHNR and CDR2 FQNEAQ (reference sequence). This chain's CDR3 is CASSFILGSYGYTF. CDR3 nucleotides: TGTGCCAGCAGCTTTATTCTGGGGAGCTATGGCTACACCTTC.

The V and J genes are TRBV6-5 and TRBJ2-1, with TRBD2 matching 7 bases. Trimming removed 8 bases from V and 8 bases from J; junction bases left unmatched: 9. CDR1 is MNHEY and CDR2 is SVGAGI in the germline V gene. The CDR3 runs to 13 residues. In nucleotides, the CDR3 is TGTGCCAGCCGGGAGGCGAGGATTGATGAGCAGTTCTTC. It codes for CASREARIDEQFF.

Here the CDR3 reads CALGTAAYNEQFF. CDR3 nucleotides: TGTGCCCTAGGGACAGCAGCCTACAATGAGCAGTTCTTC. The chain is built from TRBV30 and TRBJ2-1; TRBD1 matches at 7 bases. The germline V gene has CDR1 GTSNPN and CDR2 SVGIG (reference sequence). The CDR3 consists of 13 residues. Trimming at V came to 8 bases and at J to 2 bases, leaving 6 bases not matched to a gene.

This clone showed up just once. The chain carries TRBV5-1 and TRBJ1-4; D is unclear. Between the trimmed V and J ends, which lost 4 bases and 11 bases, there was a span of 15 bases. CDR1 is SGHRS and CDR2 is YFSETQ in the germline V gene. The CDR3 sequence is 13 residues long. For the CDR3, the DNA is TGCGCCAGCAGCCTAGGTGGTAGTAGGAAACTGTTTTTT. It translates to CASSLGGSRKLFF.